The rows below give T cell receptor beta chains drawn from one sample of a study of blood T cell repertoires in COVID-19. The data were produced by immunoSEQ multiplex PCR, yet TCRdb's version contains in-frame clones alone and is incomplete. The data contain roughly 220,000 clones, approximately 86% of them seen just once; the ten biggest clones take up roughly 3%. Sequenced input: peripheral blood. These receptors were obtained from a man aged 60 to 69 with acute or convalescent COVID-19. Each CDR3 is given with its conserved first and last residue. D genes are given only for firm matches. Clone size is stated in some rows and not others, as once, few, many or a class when expanded.

cdr3_nt: TGTGCCAGCAGTGAAGTAAGCGGTGGAAACACCATATATTTT
cdr3_aa: CASSEVSGGNTIYF
clone_size: NA
cdr3_length: 14
j_call: TRBJ1-3
d_call: NA
v_call: TRBV6-1

cdr3_nt: TGCAGTGCTAGTTCCCGGGGGGACACAGATACGCAGTATTTT
cdr3_aa: CSASSRGDTDTQYF
clone_size: NA
cdr3_length: 14
j_call: TRBJ2-3
d_call: TRBD2
v_call: TRBV20-1

cdr3_nt: TGTGCCTGGAGTGATAGGAGAGTGGGTGGCTACACCTTC
cdr3_aa: CAWSDRRVGGYTF
clone_size: few
cdr3_length: 13
j_call: TRBJ1-2
d_call: NA
v_call: TRBV30

cdr3_nt: TGTGCCAGCGCTAGGGACAGGGGGAATTCACCCCTCCACTTT
cdr3_aa: CASARDRGNSPLHF
clone_size: NA
cdr3_length: 14
j_call: TRBJ1-6
d_call: TRBD1
v_call: TRBV14

cdr3_nt: TGTGCCAGCAGCCCAGCCAGGGTTCCTTATGGCTACACCTTC
cdr3_aa: CASSPARVPYGYTF
clone_size: NA
cdr3_length: 14
j_call: TRBJ1-2
d_call: NA
v_call: TRBV27

cdr3_nt: TGTGCCAGCAGCGCTAGGGACAGTCAATATCCCTCTGGAAACACCATATATTTT
cdr3_aa: CASSARDSQYPSGNTIYF
clone_size: NA
cdr3_length: 18
j_call: TRBJ1-3
d_call: TRBD1
v_call: TRBV9

cdr3_nt: TGTGCCACCAGCCCCCGCGGGGGGAGTCTTGAGACCCAGTACTTC
cdr3_aa: CATSPRGGSLETQYF
clone_size: NA
cdr3_length: 15
j_call: TRBJ2-5
d_call: TRBD2
v_call: TRBV15

cdr3_nt: TGTGCCAGCAGTTCTCATGCGGACTTTAACTATGGCTACACCTTC
cdr3_aa: CASSSHADFNYGYTF
clone_size: NA
cdr3_length: 15
j_call: TRBJ1-2
d_call: NA
v_call: TRBV6-5

cdr3_nt: TGTGCCAGCAGCCCGGGACTCCGGGTGGCCGGGGAGCTGTTTTTT
cdr3_aa: CASSPGLRVAGELFF
clone_size: NA
cdr3_length: 15
j_call: TRBJ2-2
d_call: NA
v_call: TRBV7-2

cdr3_nt: TGTGCCAGCAGCGAAGGGACTAGCGGATTCCAAGAGACCCAGTACTTC
cdr3_aa: CASSEGTSGFQETQYF
clone_size: NA
cdr3_length: 16
j_call: TRBJ2-5
d_call: TRBD2
v_call: TRBV3-1/TRBV3-2

cdr3_nt: TGTGCCACCAGCAGAGATGAGACGGGAGGGGGCCCTGGCTACACCTTC
cdr3_aa: CATSRDETGGGPGYTF
clone_size: NA
cdr3_length: 16
j_call: TRBJ1-2
d_call: TRBD1
v_call: TRBV15

cdr3_nt: TGTGCCAGCAGTGAATCTAGCGGGGGATCCTACAATGAGCAGTTCTTC
cdr3_aa: CASSESSGGSYNEQFF
clone_size: once
cdr3_length: 16
j_call: TRBJ2-1
d_call: TRBD2
v_call: TRBV6-4

cdr3_nt: TGTGCCAGCAGGGGGACAGGGGGCAGAGATGAGCAGTTCTTC
cdr3_aa: CASRGTGGRDEQFF
clone_size: NA
cdr3_length: 14
j_call: TRBJ2-1
d_call: TRBD1
v_call: TRBV28

cdr3_nt: TGTGCCAGCAGTTCCCGTGTCCCGGGGGGCAGTACTGAAGCTTTCTTT
cdr3_aa: CASSSRVPGGSTEAFF
clone_size: NA
cdr3_length: 16
j_call: TRBJ1-1
d_call: NA
v_call: TRBV6-5

cdr3_nt: TGTGCCAGCGCCATACTAGCGGGGTACAATGAGCAGTTCTTC
cdr3_aa: CASAILAGYNEQFF
clone_size: NA
cdr3_length: 14
j_call: TRBJ2-1
d_call: TRBD2
v_call: TRBV7-2

cdr3_nt: TGTGCCACCAGCGGATTAGCGGGGGGGAGATACAATGAGCAGTTCTTC
cdr3_aa: CATSGLAGGRYNEQFF
clone_size: NA
cdr3_length: 16
j_call: TRBJ2-1
d_call: TRBD2
v_call: TRBV15

cdr3_nt: TGCAGCGGGACAGGGGCAAGCTCTGGAAACACCATATATTTT
cdr3_aa: CSGTGASSGNTIYF
clone_size: NA
cdr3_length: 14
j_call: TRBJ1-3
d_call: TRBD1
v_call: TRBV29-1

cdr3_nt: TGTGCCAGTACCTCCCTGGGGGGGACCGGGGAGCTGTTTTTT
cdr3_aa: CASTSLGGTGELFF
clone_size: NA
cdr3_length: 14
j_call: TRBJ2-2
d_call: TRBD2
v_call: TRBV19

cdr3_nt: TGTGCCAGCAGACTAGCGGGGGGGCCCGGGGAGCTGTTTTTT
cdr3_aa: CASRLAGGPGELFF
clone_size: NA
cdr3_length: 14
j_call: TRBJ2-2
d_call: TRBD2
v_call: TRBV5-4

cdr3_nt: TGTGCCAGCAGCCGGACAGGGGGCACCGGGGAGCTGTTTTTT
cdr3_aa: CASSRTGGTGELFF
clone_size: NA
cdr3_length: 14
j_call: TRBJ2-2
d_call: TRBD1
v_call: TRBV28

cdr3_nt: TGTGCCACCAGTGATCCGGGACTCCCCTACAATGAGCAGTTCTTC
cdr3_aa: CATSDPGLPYNEQFF
clone_size: NA
cdr3_length: 15
j_call: TRBJ2-1
d_call: NA
v_call: TRBV24-1

cdr3_nt: TGTGCCAGCAGCTTGGGACAGGGGGCCCATGGCTACACCTTC
cdr3_aa: CASSLGQGAHGYTF
clone_size: NA
cdr3_length: 14
j_call: TRBJ1-2
d_call: TRBD1
v_call: TRBV11-2

cdr3_nt: TGTGCCAGCAGCCAGGTGGGACTAGCTGGGGAGCTGTTTTTT
cdr3_aa: CASSQVGLAGELFF
clone_size: NA
cdr3_length: 14
j_call: TRBJ2-2
d_call: TRBD2
v_call: TRBV3-1/TRBV3-2

cdr3_nt: TGTGCCAGCAGCTTAACCCGGACAGGGGTTAATTCACCCCTCCACTTT
cdr3_aa: CASSLTRTGVNSPLHF
clone_size: NA
cdr3_length: 16
j_call: TRBJ1-6
d_call: TRBD1
v_call: TRBV7-3

cdr3_nt: TGTGCCAGCAGCGTAGATGGCAGCGGGGGAGGCTATGAGCAGTTCTTC
cdr3_aa: CASSVDGSGGGYEQFF
clone_size: NA
cdr3_length: 16
j_call: TRBJ2-1
d_call: TRBD2
v_call: TRBV9

cdr3_nt: TGTGCCAGCAGTTCTCGGACAGGGGTTAATTCACCCCTCCACTTT
cdr3_aa: CASSSRTGVNSPLHF
clone_size: NA
cdr3_length: 15
j_call: TRBJ1-6
d_call: TRBD1
v_call: TRBV28

cdr3_nt: TGTGCCAGCAGCCAAGATCTTCCAGAGGACAGATTCGCAACTAATGAAAAACTGTTTTTT
cdr3_aa: CASSQDLPEDRFATNEKLFF
clone_size: NA
cdr3_length: 20
j_call: TRBJ1-4
d_call: NA
v_call: TRBV3-1/TRBV3-2

cdr3_nt: TGTGCCAGCAGCCAAGATACCGGGGGAGGCAATCAGCCCCAGCATTTT
cdr3_aa: CASSQDTGGGNQPQHF
clone_size: NA
cdr3_length: 16
j_call: TRBJ1-5
d_call: NA
v_call: TRBV3-1/TRBV3-2

cdr3_nt: TGTGCCACAGGGGGGTCGCCGAACACTGAAGCTTTCTTT
cdr3_aa: CATGGSPNTEAFF
clone_size: NA
cdr3_length: 13
j_call: TRBJ1-1
d_call: TRBD1
v_call: TRBV28

cdr3_nt: TGTGCCACCAGTGGCCTTAGGGGCCCCTACTACGAGCAGTACTTC
cdr3_aa: CATSGLRGPYYEQYF
clone_size: once
cdr3_length: 15
j_call: TRBJ2-7
d_call: NA
v_call: TRBV24-1

cdr3_nt: TGTGCCACCAGCAGAGACCGCAGGGGGGCAGACCTCTATGGCTACACCTTC
cdr3_aa: CATSRDRRGADLYGYTF
clone_size: NA
cdr3_length: 17
j_call: TRBJ1-2
d_call: TRBD1
v_call: TRBV15

cdr3_nt: TGTGCCAGCAGCCGCGAACTAGCGGGGGATTGGACAGATACGCAGTATTTT
cdr3_aa: CASSRELAGDWTDTQYF
clone_size: few
cdr3_length: 17
j_call: TRBJ2-3
d_call: TRBD2
v_call: TRBV4-2

cdr3_nt: TGTGCCAGCAGCCTAGACAGGGACCAGCCCCAGCATTTT
cdr3_aa: CASSLDRDQPQHF
clone_size: NA
cdr3_length: 13
j_call: TRBJ1-5
d_call: TRBD1
v_call: TRBV5-8

cdr3_nt: TGTGCCAGCAGTTTCCGGGACTACGAGGCAGATACGCAGTATTTT
cdr3_aa: CASSFRDYEADTQYF
clone_size: NA
cdr3_length: 15
j_call: TRBJ2-3
d_call: TRBD2
v_call: TRBV27

cdr3_nt: TGTGCCAGTAGTATAGCTGGACAGGGAACCGGGGCCAACGTCCTGACTTTC
cdr3_aa: CASSIAGQGTGANVLTF
clone_size: NA
cdr3_length: 17
j_call: TRBJ2-6
d_call: TRBD1
v_call: TRBV19

cdr3_nt: TGCGCCAGCAGCGCCTTCCCCGGGACATCTGGAAACACCATATATTTT
cdr3_aa: CASSAFPGTSGNTIYF
clone_size: few
cdr3_length: 16
j_call: TRBJ1-3
d_call: NA
v_call: TRBV5-1

cdr3_nt: TGTGCCAGCAGCTTATCGGGACAGTCACAAGGCTACACCTTC
cdr3_aa: CASSLSGQSQGYTF
clone_size: few
cdr3_length: 14
j_call: TRBJ1-2
d_call: TRBD1
v_call: TRBV7-9

cdr3_nt: TGTGCCAGCAGTTCCGGACTAGCGGGGGGGCTAATCGGCACAGATACGCAGTATTTT
cdr3_aa: CASSSGLAGGLIGTDTQYF
clone_size: NA
cdr3_length: 19
j_call: TRBJ2-3
d_call: TRBD2
v_call: TRBV7-2

cdr3_nt: TGTGCCAGCAGTTTTCCCGTGAACACTGAAGCTTTCTTT
cdr3_aa: CASSFPVNTEAFF
clone_size: NA
cdr3_length: 13
j_call: TRBJ1-1
d_call: NA
v_call: TRBV28

cdr3_nt: TGTGCCAGCAGGGGGAGCGGGGGGTCATACGAGCAGTACTTC
cdr3_aa: CASRGSGGSYEQYF
clone_size: NA
cdr3_length: 14
j_call: TRBJ2-7
d_call: TRBD2
v_call: TRBV28

cdr3_nt: TGTGCCACCAGTGATTTCAGCGGGGGCCCAAGCACAGATACGCAGTATTTT
cdr3_aa: CATSDFSGGPSTDTQYF
clone_size: NA
cdr3_length: 17
j_call: TRBJ2-3
d_call: TRBD2
v_call: TRBV24-1

cdr3_nt: TGTGCCAGAACAAGAGGGCAGCCGCTTCAGCCCCAGCATTTT
cdr3_aa: CARTRGQPLQPQHF
clone_size: NA
cdr3_length: 14
j_call: TRBJ1-5
d_call: NA
v_call: TRBV19

cdr3_nt: TGCAGTGCTAGAGCAGTCGATACGCAGTATTTT
cdr3_aa: CSARAVDTQYF
clone_size: NA
cdr3_length: 11
j_call: TRBJ2-3
d_call: NA
v_call: TRBV20-1

cdr3_nt: TGTGCCAGCAGTCTTAACCTAGGACTTGGCTATGGCTACACCTTC
cdr3_aa: CASSLNLGLGYGYTF
clone_size: NA
cdr3_length: 15
j_call: TRBJ1-2
d_call: NA
v_call: TRBV7-2